Below are 10 T cell receptor beta chains sequenced from a single sample in a study of blood T cell repertoires in COVID-19 (dated by TCRdb to between 2020 and 2021). Library preparation was by the immunoSEQ multiplex PCR assay. Sourced from immuneACCESS, this table was stored by TCRdb with only in-frame sequences that have V and J called. A share of the clones is absent; for the studies checked, an unresolved V gene accounts for under half, and the remainder has no known explanation. Across this sample there are under 300,000 clones, with 85% to 90% seen only once. Around 3.5% of the sample comes from the top ten. The specimen sequenced was peripheral blood. These receptors came from a woman between 35 and 50 years old with acute or convalescent COVID-19.

The chain employs TRBV14 and TRBJ1-6, with 7 bases fitting TRBD1. The CDR3 totals 15 residues. The germline V gene has CDR1 SGHDN and CDR2 FVKESK. With 7 bases clipped from V and 0 bases from J, the junction kept 3 bases outside the gene matches. The CDR3 region is CASKGQSSYNSPLHF. The DNA for the CDR3 is TGTGCCAGCAAGGGACAGAGCTCCTATAATTCACCCCTCCACTTT.

The rearrangement joins TRBV5-1 to TRBJ1-5; no definite D call. The V end was cut by 0 bases, the J end by 1 base, with 11 bases between. Germline assignment: CDR1 SGHRS and CDR2 YFSETQ. CDR3 length: 16 residues. DNA for the CDR3: TGCGCCAGCAGCTTGGGAGGGCCCGGGAGCAATCAGCCCCAGCATTTT. Amino acid sequence: CASSLGGPGSNQPQHF.

The V call is TRBV7-2, the J call TRBJ1-2, with D perhaps TRBD1 (6 bases). Trimming cost V 5 bases and J 5 bases, with 15 bases left between them. The germline V gene encodes CDR1 SGHTA and CDR2 FQGNSA. This CDR3 spans 14 amino acids. CDR3 bases: TGTGCCAGCAGCCGTGGGGGACAAAGGTATGGCTACACCTTC. This translates into CASSRGGQRYGYTF.

The chain employs TRBV7-2 and TRBJ2-5; TRBD2 aligns across 7 bases. The CDR3 consists of 15 residues. Germline lookup yields CDR1 SGHTA and CDR2 FQGNSA. With V trimmed by 4 bases and J by 5 bases, 10 bases remained unmatched. CDR3 coding DNA: TGTGCCAGCAGCTACACACTAGCCGGGGGGGAGACCCAGTACTTC. Translating it yields CASSYTLAGGETQYF.

V is TRBV2 and J is TRBJ1-1, with no clear D. This CDR3 has 12 residues. Looked up from germline, CDR1 is SNHLY and CDR2 is FYNNEI. V was clipped by 6 bases and J by 5 bases, with 10 bases between them. The CDR3 spells CASSPEMTEAFF. CDR3 sequence (DNA): TGTGCCAGCAGCCCGGAGATGACTGAAGCTTTCTTT.

The V gene is TRBV20-1, the J gene TRBJ1-1; D is undetermined. The CDR3 runs 10 residues. V lost 1 base and J lost 9, with 6 bases in between. In germline, CDR1 is DFQATT, CDR2 SNEGSKA (reference sequence). The CDR3 loop reads CSARGTKAFF. CDR3 DNA: TGCAGTGCTAGAGGTACAAAAGCTTTCTTT.

The rearrangement links TRBV18 to TRBJ1-6, with D perhaps TRBD1 (5 bases). Between the trimmed V and J ends, which lost 2 bases and 6 bases, there was a span of 8 bases. Germline V gene lookup returns CDR1 KGHSH and CDR2 LQKENI. CDR3 length equals 14 residues. Written as DNA, the CDR3 is TGTGCCAGCTCACCAACGGGGGTTAATTCACCCCTCCACTTT. Translated: CASSPTGVNSPLHF.

This chain connects TRBV6-4 to TRBJ2-5, with D perhaps matching TRBD1 (5 bases). CDR1 and CDR2 from the germline V gene are MRHNA and SNTAGT. V lost 3 bases and J lost 3, with 11 bases in between. CDR3 length: 14 amino acids. CDR3 nucleotide sequence: TGTGCCAGCAGTGAACAGGACAAGGAAGAGACCCAGTACTTC. This sequence encodes CASSEQDKEETQYF.

The chain carries TRBV28 and TRBJ1-1, with TRBD1 matching over 7 bases. The J segment lost 5 bases and the V segment lost 10 bases, leaving 10 bases of the junction unmatched. The CDR3 is made up of 13 amino acids. CDR1 is MDHEN, CDR2 SYDVKM, per germline. The CDR3 DNA reads TGTGCCACTATGATGGGACAGAATACTGAAGCTTTCTTT. Its translation is CATMMGQNTEAFF.

The chain recombines TRBV20-1 with TRBJ1-2; 10 nucleotides match TRBD1. V was pared by 6 bases and J by 10 bases, with 5 bases of the junction left unmatched. The CDR3 is 11 amino acids. Germline V gene lookup returns CDR1 DFQATT and CDR2 SNEGSKA (reference sequence). The CDR3 DNA follows: TGCAGTGCCTCGACAGGGGGCGTCTACACCTTC. Residues: CSASTGGVYTF.